This record looks at one TCR beta chain sequence and its context. What it binds is unknown. PCR involved 60 Vbeta and 13 Jbeta primers. The repertoire was sequenced with immunoSEQ multiplex PCR; TCRdb's copy has only in-frame clones and lacks some. The data contain 200,000 or so clones, approximately 78% of them singletons. This sample was included in a study of cytomegalovirus exposure and HLA in healthy donors. General study results and limits: Likely technical artifact: a cluster of highly shared sequence variants. Cytomegalovirus status, reportedly, was diagnosed with high specificity and sensitivity by the classifier. Fewer N-insertions than the approximately 700-donor mean were reportedly shown by an Asian-associated ancestry cluster in a later analysis.

Sequences were obtained from PBMCs. The TCR originated in a woman aged 40 to 50 in good health and CMV-seronegative.

The CDR3 region has the DNA TGTGCCAGCAGTGTCAGGAACTTACACCAAGAGACCCAGTACTTC. Encoded protein: CASSVRNLHQETQYF. The chain has TRBV9 and TRBJ2-5, with no clear D. The germline V and J ends were trimmed by 5 bases and 0 bases, with 14 bases remaining between them. CDR3 size: 15 residues. Per the germline V gene, CDR1 is SGDLS and CDR2 is YYNGEE.